This section outlines one T cell receptor (beta chain) sequence together with its context. This CDR3 has 16 amino acids. The data stem from a study of OX40 agonist ivuxolimab in advanced cancers. The wider study: Dose-escalation cases comprised hepatocellular carcinoma, melanoma, renal cell or head and neck cancer.

Sequencing used immunoSEQ multiplex PCR; TCRdb keeps in-frame clones, though not all of them. Seen here are more than 50,000 clones, 85% observed once, and the top ten hold roughly 4%. The sample was CD4+ or CD8+ T cells sorted from blood, taken in a trial of the OX40 agonist ivuxolimab. The gene calls are TRBV21-1 and TRBJ1-6; the listed D gene, TRBD1, was not tested against the DNA. TRBV21-1 is annotated as a pseudogene. This sequence was found in an adult with an advanced solid tumor such as melanoma, head and neck, liver or kidney cancer. The CDR3 DNA reads TGTGCCAGCAGCCCCCGACAGGTAGACTATAATTCACCCCTCCACTTT. This gives the protein CASSPRQVDYNSPLHF.